Presented here are 2 T cell receptor beta chains from one specimen sequenced in a study of blood T cell repertoires in COVID-19. Clones were read by immunoSEQ multiplex PCR, and TCRdb kept only the in-frame ones, dropping some. Of roughly 100,000 clones in the sample, about 85% were seen once. Input material: peripheral blood. Receptors were obtained from a man aged 45-60 years with acute or convalescent COVID-19.

The chain employs TRBV29-1 and TRBJ1-1; tentative D call: TRBD1 (5 bases). With 4 bases removed from V and 5 bases from J, the gap between germline ends came to 17 bases. Germline V lookup: CDR1 SQVTM, CDR2 ANQGSEA. This CDR3 region has 14 residues. In nucleotides, the CDR3 is TGCAGCGTTGCCCAGCTTACAGGAGGGACTGAAGCTTTCTTT. It translates to CSVAQLTGGTEAFF.

This chain uses TRBV19 with TRBJ2-7; possibly TRBD1 for D (6 bases). The CDR3 extends over 12 amino acids. Germline CDR1 reads LNHDA; CDR2 reads SQIVND (reference sequence). V lost 8 bases and J 8 bases, leaving 16 bases between the germline ends. CDR3 nucleotides: TGTGCCAGTTCGGACAGCCCCCATCAGCAGTACTTC. This codes for CASSDSPHQQYF.